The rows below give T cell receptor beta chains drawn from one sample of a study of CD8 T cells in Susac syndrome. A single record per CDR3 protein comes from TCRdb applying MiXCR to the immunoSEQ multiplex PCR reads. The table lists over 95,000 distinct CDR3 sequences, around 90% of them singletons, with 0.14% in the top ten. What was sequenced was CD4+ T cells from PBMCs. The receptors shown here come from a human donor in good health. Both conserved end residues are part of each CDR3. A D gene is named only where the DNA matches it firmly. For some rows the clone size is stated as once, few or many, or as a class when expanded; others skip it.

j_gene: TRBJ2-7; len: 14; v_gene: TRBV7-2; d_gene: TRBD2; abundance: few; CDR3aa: CASTRSGSRDEQYF; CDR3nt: TGTGCCAGCACCCGCAGCGGGAGTAGGGACGAGCAGTACTTC
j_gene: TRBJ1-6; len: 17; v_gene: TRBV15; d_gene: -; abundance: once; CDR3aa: CATSRDPLPQFSSPLHF; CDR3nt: TGTGCCACCAGCAGAGATCCCCTTCCGCAATTTAGCTCACCCCTCCACTTT
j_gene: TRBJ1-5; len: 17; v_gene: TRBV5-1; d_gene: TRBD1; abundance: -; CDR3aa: CASSGGTGVKSNQPQHF; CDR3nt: TGCGCCAGCAGCGGGGGGACAGGGGTTAAGAGTAATCAGCCCCAGCATTTT
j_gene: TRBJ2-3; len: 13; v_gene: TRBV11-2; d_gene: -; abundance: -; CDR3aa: CASSLSPADTQYF; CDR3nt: TGTGCCAGCAGCTTATCCCCCGCAGATACGCAGTATTTT
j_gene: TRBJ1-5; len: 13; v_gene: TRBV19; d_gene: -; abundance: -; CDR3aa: CASSHDWNQPQHF; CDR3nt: TGTGCCAGTAGTCATGACTGGAATCAGCCCCAGCATTTT
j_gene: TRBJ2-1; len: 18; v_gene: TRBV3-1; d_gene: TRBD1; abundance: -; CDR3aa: CASSPYSTQGGFSNEQFF; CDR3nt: TGTGCCAGCAGCCCCTACTCGACACAGGGGGGATTTAGCAATGAGCAGTTCTTC
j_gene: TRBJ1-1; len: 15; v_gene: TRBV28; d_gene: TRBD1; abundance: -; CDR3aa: CASSNPGQMNTEAFF; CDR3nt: TGTGCCAGCAGTAACCCGGGACAGATGAACACTGAAGCTTTCTTT
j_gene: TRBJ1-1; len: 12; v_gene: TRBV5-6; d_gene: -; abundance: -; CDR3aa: CASSLTHTEAFF; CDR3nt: TGTGCCAGCAGCTTGACGCACACTGAAGCTTTCTTT
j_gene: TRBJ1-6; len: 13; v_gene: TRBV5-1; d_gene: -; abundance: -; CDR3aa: CASGRDLGSPLHF; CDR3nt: TGCGCCAGCGGCCGGGACTTGGGTTCACCCCTCCACTTT
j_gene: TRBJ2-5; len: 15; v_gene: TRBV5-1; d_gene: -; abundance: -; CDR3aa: CASKDGGHIQETQYF; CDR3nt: TGCGCCAGCAAGGACGGGGGGCACATCCAGGAGACCCAGTACTTC
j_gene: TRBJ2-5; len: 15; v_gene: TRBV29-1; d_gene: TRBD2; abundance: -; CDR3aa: CSVEGTSGGTETQYF; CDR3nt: TGCAGCGTTGAAGGGACTAGCGGGGGGACAGAGACCCAGTACTTC
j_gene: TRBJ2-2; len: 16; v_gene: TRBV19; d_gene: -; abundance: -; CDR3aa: CASSWGGGANTGELFF; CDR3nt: TGTGCCAGTTCTTGGGGAGGGGGCGCGAACACCGGGGAGCTGTTTTTT
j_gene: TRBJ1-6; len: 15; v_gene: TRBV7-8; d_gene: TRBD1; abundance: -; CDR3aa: CASTDGQGSFSPLHF; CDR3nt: TGTGCCAGCACCGACGGACAGGGGTCTTTCTCACCCCTCCACTTT
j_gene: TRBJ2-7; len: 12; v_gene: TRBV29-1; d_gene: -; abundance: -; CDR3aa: CSVSTGPNEQYF; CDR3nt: TGCAGCGTCTCTACAGGGCCTAACGAGCAGTACTTC
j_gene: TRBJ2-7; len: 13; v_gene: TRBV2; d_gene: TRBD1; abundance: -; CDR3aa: CASRDRGPYEQYF; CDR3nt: TGTGCCAGCAGGGACAGGGGCCCCTACGAGCAGTACTTC
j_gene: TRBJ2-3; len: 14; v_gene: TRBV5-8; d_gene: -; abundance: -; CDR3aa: CASSVQRLTDTQYF; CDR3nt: TGTGCCAGCAGCGTTCAGCGGCTCACAGATACGCAGTATTTT
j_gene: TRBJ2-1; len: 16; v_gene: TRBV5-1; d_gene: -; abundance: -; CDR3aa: CASSMEIVLSYNEQFF; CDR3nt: TGCGCCAGCAGCATGGAGATAGTCCTCTCCTACAATGAGCAGTTCTTC
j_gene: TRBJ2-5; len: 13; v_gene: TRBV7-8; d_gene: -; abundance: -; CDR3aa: CASSLGFRETQYF; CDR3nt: TGTGCCAGCAGCTTAGGGTTTAGGGAGACCCAGTACTTC
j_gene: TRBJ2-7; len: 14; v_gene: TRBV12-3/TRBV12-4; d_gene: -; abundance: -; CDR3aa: CASSFGGRGAEQYF; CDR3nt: TGTGCCAGCAGTTTCGGGGGGCGCGGGGCCGAGCAGTACTTC
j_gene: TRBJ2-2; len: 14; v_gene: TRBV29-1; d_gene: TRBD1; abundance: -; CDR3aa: CSVFGQGRTGELFF; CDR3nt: TGCAGCGTTTTCGGACAGGGCCGCACCGGGGAGCTGTTTTTT
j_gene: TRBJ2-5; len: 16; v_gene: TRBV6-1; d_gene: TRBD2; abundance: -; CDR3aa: CASSSLAGGPRETQYF; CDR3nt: TGTGCCAGCAGCAGCTTAGCGGGAGGGCCTCGAGAGACCCAGTACTTC
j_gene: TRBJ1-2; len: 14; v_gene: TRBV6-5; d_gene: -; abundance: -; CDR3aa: CASRPPEGNYGYTF; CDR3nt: TGTGCCAGCAGGCCCCCGGAGGGCAACTATGGCTACACCTTC
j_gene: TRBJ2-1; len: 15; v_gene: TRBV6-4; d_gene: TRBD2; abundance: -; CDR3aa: CASSTSGGTYNEQFF; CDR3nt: TGTGCCAGCAGTACTAGCGGGGGGACCTACAATGAGCAGTTCTTC
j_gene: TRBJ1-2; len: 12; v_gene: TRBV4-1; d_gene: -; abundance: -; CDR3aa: CASSQVSYGYTF; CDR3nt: TGCGCCAGCAGCCAAGTGAGCTATGGCTACACCTTC
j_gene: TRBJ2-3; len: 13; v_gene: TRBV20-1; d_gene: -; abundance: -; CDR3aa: CSATGPDTDTQYF; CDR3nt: TGCAGTGCTACGGGGCCCGACACAGATACGCAGTATTTT
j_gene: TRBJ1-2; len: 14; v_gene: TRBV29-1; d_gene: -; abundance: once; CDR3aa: CSVEDTKFNYGYTF; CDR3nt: TGCAGCGTTGAGGACACCAAGTTCAACTATGGCTACACCTTC
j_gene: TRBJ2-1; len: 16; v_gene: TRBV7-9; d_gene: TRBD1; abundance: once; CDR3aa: CASSVRTGSAYNEQFF; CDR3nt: TGTGCCAGCAGCGTCCGGACAGGGAGCGCCTACAATGAGCAGTTCTTC
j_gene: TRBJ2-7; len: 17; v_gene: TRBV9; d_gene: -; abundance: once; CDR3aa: CASSVDLAQGALGEQYF; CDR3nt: TGTGCCAGCAGCGTAGATCTAGCGCAAGGAGCCTTGGGCGAGCAGTACTTC
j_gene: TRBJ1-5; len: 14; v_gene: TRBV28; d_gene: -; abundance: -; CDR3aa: CASMNGGSNQPQHF; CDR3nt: TGTGCCAGCATGAATGGGGGTAGCAATCAGCCCCAGCATTTT
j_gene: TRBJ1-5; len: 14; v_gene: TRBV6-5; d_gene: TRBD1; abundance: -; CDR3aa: CASSWTGPNQPQHF; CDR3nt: TGTGCCAGCAGCTGGACAGGACCCAATCAGCCCCAGCATTTT
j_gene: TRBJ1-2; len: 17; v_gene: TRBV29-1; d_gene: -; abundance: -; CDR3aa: CSVEVRAGVISNYGYTF; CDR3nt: TGCAGCGTTGAAGTTAGGGCAGGGGTAATTTCGAACTATGGCTACACCTTC
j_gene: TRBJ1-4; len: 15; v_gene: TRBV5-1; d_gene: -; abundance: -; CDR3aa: CASSLDTSTNEKLFF; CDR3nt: TGCGCCAGCAGCTTGGACACCTCAACTAATGAAAAACTGTTTTTT
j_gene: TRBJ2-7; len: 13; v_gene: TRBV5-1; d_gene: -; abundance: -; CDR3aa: CASSSPGFYEQYF; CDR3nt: TGCGCCAGCAGCTCCCCCGGGTTCTACGAGCAGTACTTC
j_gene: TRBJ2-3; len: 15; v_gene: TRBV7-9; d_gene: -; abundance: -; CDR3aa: CASSLSGSSTDTQYF; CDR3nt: TGTGCCAGCAGCTTAAGCGGTTCTAGCACAGATACGCAGTATTTT
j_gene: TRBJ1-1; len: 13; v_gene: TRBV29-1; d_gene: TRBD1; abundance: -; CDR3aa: CSVEDRGGTEAFF; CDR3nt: TGCAGCGTTGAAGATAGAGGGGGCACTGAAGCTTTTTTT
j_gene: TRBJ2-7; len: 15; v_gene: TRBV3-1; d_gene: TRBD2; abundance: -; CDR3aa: CASSQTWGGPYEQYF; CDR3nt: TGTGCCAGCAGCCAGACTTGGGGGGGACCCTACGAGCAGTACTTC
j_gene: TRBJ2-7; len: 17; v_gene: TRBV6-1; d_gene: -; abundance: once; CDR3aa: CASSPLISRGRTYEQYF; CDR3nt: TGTGCCAGCAGCCCATTAATTAGCCGAGGACGAACCTACGAGCAGTACTTC
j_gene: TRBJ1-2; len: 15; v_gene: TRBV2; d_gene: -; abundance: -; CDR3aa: CASRDRPLTASGYTF; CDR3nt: TGTGCCAGCAGGGATCGCCCCTTGACCGCGAGTGGCTACACCTTC
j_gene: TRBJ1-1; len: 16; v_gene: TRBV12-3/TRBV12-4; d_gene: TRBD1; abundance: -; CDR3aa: CASSLWTGATLTEAFF; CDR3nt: TGTGCCAGCAGTTTATGGACAGGGGCCACACTCACTGAAGCTTTCTTT
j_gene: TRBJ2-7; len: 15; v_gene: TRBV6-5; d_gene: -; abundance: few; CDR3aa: CASSYRGQGSYEQYF; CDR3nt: TGTGCCAGCAGTTATCGTGGGCAGGGCTCCTACGAGCAGTACTTC
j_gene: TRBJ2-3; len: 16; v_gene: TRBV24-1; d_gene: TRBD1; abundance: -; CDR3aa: CATSDPGRGQEDTQYF; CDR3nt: TGTGCCACCAGTGACCCCGGCAGGGGGCAAGAGGATACGCAGTATTTT
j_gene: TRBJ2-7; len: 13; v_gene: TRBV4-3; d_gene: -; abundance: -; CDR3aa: CASSQGPSYEQYF; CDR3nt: TGTGCCAGTTCACAGGGCCCAAGCTACGAGCAGTACTTC
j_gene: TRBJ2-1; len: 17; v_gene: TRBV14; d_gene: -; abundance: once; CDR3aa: CASSQDRGRLSYNEQFF; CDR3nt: TGTGCCAGCAGCCAAGATCGGGGACGGTTATCCTACAATGAGCAGTTCTTC
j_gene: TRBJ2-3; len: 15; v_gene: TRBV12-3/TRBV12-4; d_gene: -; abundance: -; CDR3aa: CASSLLEGGTDTQYF; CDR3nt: TGTGCCAGCAGCCTCCTGGAGGGTGGCACAGATACGCAGTATTTT
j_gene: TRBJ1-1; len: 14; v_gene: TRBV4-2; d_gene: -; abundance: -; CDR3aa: CASEPGLMNTEAFF; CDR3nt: TGTGCCAGCGAACCGGGACTGATGAACACTGAAGCTTTCTTT
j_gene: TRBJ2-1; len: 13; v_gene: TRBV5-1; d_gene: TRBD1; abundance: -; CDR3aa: CASTGTGAHEQFF; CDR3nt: TGCGCCAGCACAGGGACAGGGGCCCATGAGCAGTTCTTC
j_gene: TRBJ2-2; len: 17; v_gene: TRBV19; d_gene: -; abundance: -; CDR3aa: CASSILLGQSNTGELFF; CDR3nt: TGTGCCAGTAGTATCCTATTGGGGCAGTCGAACACCGGGGAGCTGTTTTTT
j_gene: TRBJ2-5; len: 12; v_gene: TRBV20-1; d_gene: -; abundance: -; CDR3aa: CSAARGEETQYF; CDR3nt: TGCAGTGCTGCCAGGGGAGAAGAGACCCAGTACTTC
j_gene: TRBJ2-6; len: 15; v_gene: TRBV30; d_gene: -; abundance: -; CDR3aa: CAWTGSPEGANVLTF; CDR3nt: TGTGCCTGGACAGGGTCCCCGGAGGGGGCCAACGTCCTGACTTTC
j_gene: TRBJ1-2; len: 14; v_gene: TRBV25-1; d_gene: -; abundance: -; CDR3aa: CASSELTDNYGYTF; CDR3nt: TGTGCCAGCAGTGAATTGACGGATAACTATGGCTACACCTTC
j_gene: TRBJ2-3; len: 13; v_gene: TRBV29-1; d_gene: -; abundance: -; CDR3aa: CSVEVRFTDTQYF; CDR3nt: TGCAGCGTTGAAGTACGATTCACAGATACGCAGTATTTT
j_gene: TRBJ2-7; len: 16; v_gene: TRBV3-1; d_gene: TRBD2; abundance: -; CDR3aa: CASSQERSGRAGEQYF; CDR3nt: TGTGCCAGCAGCCAAGAACGATCCGGGAGGGCCGGCGAGCAGTACTTC